This T cell receptor beta chain was identified in a study of blood T cell repertoires in COVID-19. Overall study context: COVID-19 samples collected from the United States, Italy and Spain covered acute and convalescent phases. From T cells, B-cell-depleted T cells, or PBMCs came the material, which was cDNA or gDNA.

Trimming at V came to 4 bases and at J to 3 bases, leaving 6 bases not matched to a gene. This CDR3 is built from 15 residues. In germline, CDR1 is KGHSH, CDR2 LQKENI. Study processing details: Estimation of nucleated cell counts relied on the amplification of reference gene primers. Here immunoSEQ multiplex PCR was the method, and the copy in TCRdb shows in-frame clones only, minus some. V, J and clone size reflect that table, while D and trimming were determined from the DNA. The data hold 450,000 or so clones, with roughly 87% observed a single time. Seattle participants joined during active infection and were tracked over time.

This TCR was recovered from a man between 18 and 29 years old with COVID-19, enrolled during active disease. The specimen sequenced was peripheral blood. The rearrangement joins TRBV18 to TRBJ2-1, with 7 positions matching TRBD2. CDR3 residues: CASSRQTSSYNEQFF. For the CDR3, the DNA is TGTGCCAGCTCACGACAGACTAGCAGCTACAATGAGCAGTTCTTC.